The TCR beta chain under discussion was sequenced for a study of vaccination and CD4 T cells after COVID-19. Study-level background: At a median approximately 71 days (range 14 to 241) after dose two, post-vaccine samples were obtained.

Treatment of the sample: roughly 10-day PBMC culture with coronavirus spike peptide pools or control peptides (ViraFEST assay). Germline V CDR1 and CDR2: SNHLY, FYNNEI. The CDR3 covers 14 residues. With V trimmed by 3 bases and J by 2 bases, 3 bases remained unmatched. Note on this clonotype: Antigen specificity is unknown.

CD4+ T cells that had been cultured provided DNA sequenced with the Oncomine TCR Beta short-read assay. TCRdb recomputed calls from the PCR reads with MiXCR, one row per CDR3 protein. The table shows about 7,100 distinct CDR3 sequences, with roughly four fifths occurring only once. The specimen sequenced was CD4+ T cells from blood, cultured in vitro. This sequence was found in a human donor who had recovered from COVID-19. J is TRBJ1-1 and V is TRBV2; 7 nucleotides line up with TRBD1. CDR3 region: CASSDQGGNTEAFF. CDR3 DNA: TGTGCCAGCAGTGATCAGGGGGGAAACACTGAAGCTTTCTTT.